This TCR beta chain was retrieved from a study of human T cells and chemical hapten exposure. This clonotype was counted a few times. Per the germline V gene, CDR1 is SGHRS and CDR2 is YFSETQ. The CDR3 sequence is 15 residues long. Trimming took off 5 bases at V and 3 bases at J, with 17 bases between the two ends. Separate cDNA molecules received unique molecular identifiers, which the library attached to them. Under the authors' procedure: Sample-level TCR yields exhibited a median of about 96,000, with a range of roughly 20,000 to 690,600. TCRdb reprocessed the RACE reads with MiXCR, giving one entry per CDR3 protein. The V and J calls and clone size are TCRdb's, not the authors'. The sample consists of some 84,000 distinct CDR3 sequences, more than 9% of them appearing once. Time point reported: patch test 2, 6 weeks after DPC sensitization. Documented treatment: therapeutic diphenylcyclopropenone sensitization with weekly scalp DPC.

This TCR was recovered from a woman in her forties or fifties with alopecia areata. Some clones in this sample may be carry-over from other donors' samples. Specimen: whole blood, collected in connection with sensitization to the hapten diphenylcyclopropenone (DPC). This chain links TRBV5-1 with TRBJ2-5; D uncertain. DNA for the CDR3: TGCGCCAGCAGACCCGGATGGGTCCAGGAAGAGACCCAGTACTTC. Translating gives CASRPGWVQEETQYF.